Shown below are 7 T cell receptor beta chains from a single sample sequenced in a study of blood T cells in healthy people across ages. A second PCR, run for 7 to 11 cycles, used a sample-barcoded 5' primer plus a J-beta primer mix. TCRdb processed the 5' RACE reads anew with MiXCR; each CDR3 protein has one entry. The sample has around 320,000 distinct CDR3 sequences, roughly 27% seen once. The specimen was blood. The origin of the receptors is a woman in her seventies in good health.

The chain links TRBV28 to TRBJ1-2; D remains ambiguous. The CDR3 has 13 amino acids. Germline CDR1 is MDHEN and CDR2 is SYDVKM. Trimming took 7 bases from V and 3 from J, leaving 12 bases between them. The CDR3 here is CASKLGTDYGYTF. The CDR3 DNA sequence: TGTGCCAGCAAATTAGGTACAGACTATGGCTACACCTTC.

This clonotype was seen more than once but under ten times. The gene calls are TRBV7-2 and TRBJ2-2; D might be TRBD2 (6 bases). The CDR3 has 15 amino acids. In germline, CDR1 is SGHTA, CDR2 FQGNSA. V lost 1 base to trimming and J lost 5 bases, with 11 bases between them. The CDR3 region has the DNA TGTGCCAGCAGCTTAGTAATGGGGGGAACCGGGGAGCTGTTTTTT. Its protein product is CASSLVMGGTGELFF.

The rearrangement uses TRBV7-3 and TRBJ1-2; D uncertain. Trimming removed 4 bases at V and 4 bases at J, with 16 bases between. The germline V gene encodes CDR1 SGHTA and CDR2 FQGTGA. The CDR3 contains 15 residues. In DNA form, the CDR3 reads TGTGCCAGCAGCTCCCACTGGTTTCGTTCCTATGGCTACACCTTC. Protein: CASSSHWFRSYGYTF.

The V gene is TRBV7-3, the J gene TRBJ2-3; a weak D match, TRBD1 (6 bases). V lost 1 base and J 6 bases, leaving 14 bases between the germline ends. Germline CDR1 is SGHTA and CDR2 is FQGTGA. CDR3 length equals 15 residues. The DNA of the CDR3 is TGTGCCAGCAGCTTAATGGGGGCTGGCGTGGATACGCAGTATTTT. It is translated as CASSLMGAGVDTQYF.

In its sample, this clonotype was seen a few times. Here the CDR3 reads CSVEAAVGPEAFF. The CDR3 coding sequence is TGCAGCGTTGAAGCGGCTGTAGGGCCTGAAGCTTTCTTT. J is TRBJ1-1 and V is TRBV29-1; no definite D call. Germline CDR1 is SQVTM and CDR2 is ANQGSEA. This CDR3 is built from 13 residues. Trimming left V 1 base short and J 6 bases short, with 12 bases between.

This clonotype was seen a few times. This chain links TRBV10-3 with TRBJ2-7, with TRBD2 matching 7 bases. CDR3 length: 15 amino acids. Germline values: CDR1 ENHRY, CDR2 SYGVKD. The trim removed 0 bases at V and 4 bases at J, leaving 6 bases unmatched. For the CDR3, the DNA is TGTGCCATCAGTGAGTCAGTGGGACTAAGTTACGAGCAGTACTTC. Translating it yields CAISESVGLSYEQYF.

The chain joins TRBV30 to TRBJ2-3; D possibly corresponds to TRBD1 (5 bases). The CDR3 extends over 13 amino acids. Germline lookup yields CDR1 GTSNPN and CDR2 SVGIG (reference sequence). V gave up 4 bases and J gave up 1 base, with 9 bases separating them. The CDR3 coding sequence is TGTGCCTGGAAGGTAGGGGGCACAGATACGCAGTATTTT. This sequence encodes CAWKVGGTDTQYF. Complete variable domain (other parts from reference TRBV30 and TRBJ2-3): SQTIHQWPATLVQPVGSPLSLECTVEGTSNPNLYWYRQAAGRGLQLLFYSVGIGQISSEVPQNLSASRPQDRQFILSSKKLLLSDSGFYLCAWKVGGTDTQYFGPGTRLTVL.